This TCR beta chain was recorded in a study of radiotherapy plus CTLA-4 blockade in lung cancer. About the study: Objective responses occurred in 15% to 20% of patients; 31% had disease control.

Using immunoSEQ multiplex PCR, the repertoire was profiled, and TCRdb retains in-frame clones only, with some absent. This table has approximately 72,000 clones, around four fifths appearing once. The germline V gene encodes CDR1 ENHRY and CDR2 SYGVKD. Between the trimmed V and J ends, which lost 8 bases and 1 base, there was a span of 5 bases. This CDR3 region has 11 residues. Remarks on this clone: Its antigen is unidentified.

Findings and limits, study-wide: An expansion of tumor-derived TCR clones occurred in blood after radiotherapy plus ipilimumab.

This rearrangement joins TRBV10-3 to TRBJ1-1; D remains ambiguous. Sequenced material: peripheral blood, taken from a patient treated with radiotherapy plus ipilimumab. The origin of this receptor is a human donor with non-small cell lung cancer who had a complete response to radiotherapy plus ipilimumab. CDR3 DNA sequence: TGTGCCATCTTCGGGAACACTGAAGCTTTCTTT. It specifies CAIFGNTEAFF.